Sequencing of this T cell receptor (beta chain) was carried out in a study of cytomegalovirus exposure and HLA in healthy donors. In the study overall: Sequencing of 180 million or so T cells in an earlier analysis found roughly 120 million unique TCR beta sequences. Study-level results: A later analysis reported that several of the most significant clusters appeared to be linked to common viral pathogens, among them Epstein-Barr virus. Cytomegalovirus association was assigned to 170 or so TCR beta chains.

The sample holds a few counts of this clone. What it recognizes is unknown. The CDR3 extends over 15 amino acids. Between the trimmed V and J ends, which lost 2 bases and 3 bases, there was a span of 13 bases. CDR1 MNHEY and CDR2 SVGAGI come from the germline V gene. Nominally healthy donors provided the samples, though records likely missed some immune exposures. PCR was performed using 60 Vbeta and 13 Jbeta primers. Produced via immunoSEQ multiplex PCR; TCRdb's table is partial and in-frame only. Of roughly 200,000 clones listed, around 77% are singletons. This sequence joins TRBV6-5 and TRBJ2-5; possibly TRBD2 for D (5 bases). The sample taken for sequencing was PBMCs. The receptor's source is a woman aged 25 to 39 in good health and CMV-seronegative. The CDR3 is CASSYGLAREETQYF. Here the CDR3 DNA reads TGTGCCAGCAGTTACGGCCTAGCTAGAGAAGAGACCCAGTACTTC.